This T cell receptor beta chain stems from a study of T-cell reconstitution after alpha-beta-depleted transplantation in children. Molecular barcoding with unique molecular identifiers was used for the TCRbeta library. One entry per CDR3 protein, called by TCRdb with MiXCR from the PCR reads. Of some 840,000 distinct CDR3 sequences in the sample, about 15% were seen once. There are 13 residues in the CDR3. The V segment lost 2 bases and the J segment 6 bases; nucleotides outside the gene matches: 1. The germline V gene has CDR1 MNHEY and CDR2 SVGAGI. This sequence was found in a male patient younger than 18 who had a stem cell transplant for acute lymphoblastic leukemia, so the T cells may come from the graft donor. J is TRBJ1-2 and V is TRBV6-5; 9 bases agree with TRBD1. The sample consisted of PBMCs, mostly from graft donor cells, taken 360 days after TCRalphabeta/CD19-depleted stem cell transplant. This CDR3 is CASSYGQGNGYTF. The CDR3, as DNA: TGTGCCAGCAGTTACGGACAGGGGAATGGCTACACCTTC.